The entry below gives a single T cell receptor beta chain sequence along with its context. Assay used: immunoSEQ multiplex PCR; TCRdb lists only in-frame clones, some missing. The table has tens of thousands of clones, around 83% seen once. Germline V lookup: CDR1 MGHRA, CDR2 YSYEKL. This CDR3 spans 15 amino acids. Trimming took 3 bases from V and 2 from J; bases not matched to a gene: 4. This entry belongs to a study of PD-L1 blockade in urothelial cancer. Study in general: At 6 weeks and at 3 weeks (second dose) after treatment start, blood was analyzed.

Time point described: pretreatment peripheral blood. The source of this sequence is a man in his 60s with urothelial cancer. The source material was PBMCs, sampled around atezolizumab (anti-PD-L1) treatment. This sequence joins TRBV4-1 and TRBJ1-3, with 7 bases fitting TRBD1. The CDR3 coding sequence is TGCGCCAGCAGCCAGCCGGGACAGACTGGAAACACCATATATTTT. Protein product: CASSQPGQTGNTIYF.